These T cell receptor beta chains were read from a single sample in a study of T cells in tumors after PD-1 blockade. Generated by immunoSEQ multiplex PCR, the TCRdb table keeps only in-frame clones and is missing some. The profile shows some 25,000 clones, 65% to 85% of them singletons. Here the sequenced sample was PBMCs, taken after anti-PD-1 treatment. Every receptor here comes from a human donor with basal cell carcinoma. CDR3s include the opening cysteine and the closing phenylalanine or tryptophan. D genes are given only for firm matches. Expanded clones get a size class; other rows say once, few or many, or leave the size out.

v_call	j_call	d_call	clone_size	cdr3_nt	cdr3_aa
TRBV19	TRBJ2-5	TRBD2	once	TGTGCCACAACTGCCGGGGGGGCGCGAGAGACCCAGTACTTC	CATTAGGARETQYF
TRBV10-3	TRBJ2-3	.	once	TGTGCCATCTCCAGTGGATACACAGATACGCAGTATTTT	CAISSGYTDTQYF
TRBV15	TRBJ1-1	.	.	TGTGCCACCAGCAGAGAAAGGGGCGCGAACACTGAAGCTTTCTTT	CATSRERGANTEAFF
TRBV5-8	TRBJ2-7	.	.	TGTGCCAGCAGTCGGGGCCCCTACGAGCAGTACTTC	CASSRGPYEQYF
TRBV5-1	TRBJ2-1	TRBD2	.	TGCGCCAGCAGCAGACTAGCGGGGCCTTCATCAGGTGAGCAGTTCTTC	CASSRLAGPSSGEQFF
TRBV5-1	TRBJ2-7	.	.	TGCGCCAGCACCACCGGGACACGGGGCTACGAGCAGTACTTC	CASTTGTRGYEQYF
TRBV30	TRBJ1-2	TRBD1	.	TGTGCCTGGAGGCCGACAGGGATATATGGCTACACCTTC	CAWRPTGIYGYTF
TRBV28	TRBJ2-3	TRBD2	once	TGTGCCAGCAGTTCCCCCCCTAGCGGGGGTTCAGATACGCAGTATTTT	CASSSPPSGGSDTQYF
TRBV5-1	TRBJ2-3	.	.	TGCGCCAGCGTCGGGCGGATCTTGATAGATACGCAGTATTTT	CASVGRILIDTQYF
TRBV7-2	TRBJ1-2	.	.	TGTGCCTGTCTGTGGGGGCAGTTTTATGGCTACACCTTC	CACLWGQFYGYTF
TRBV5-6	TRBJ1-2	.	.	TGTGCCAGCAGCTTGGTGGCGGGGGGCTACACCTTC	CASSLVAGGYTF